This TCR beta chain was profiled in a study of PD-L1 blockade in urothelial cancer. Whole-study context: Each blood sample yielded a median of about 140,000 T cells.

Germline V gives CDR1 MNHEY, CDR2 SVGAGI. This CDR3 is built from 15 residues. Trimming left V 0 bases short and J 0 bases short, with 9 bases between. The protocol was immunoSEQ multiplex PCR, while the TCRdb copy is restricted to in-frame clones and leaves out a portion. The sample holds about 76,000 clones, about 91% seen once. Time point reported: peripheral blood 6 weeks after treatment start. Sequencing was performed on PBMCs, taken around atezolizumab (anti-PD-L1) treatment. The chain joins TRBV6-5 to TRBJ2-7, with D perhaps matching TRBD1 (6 bases). The receptor was derived from a woman aged 80 or over with urothelial cancer. CDR3 in DNA: TGTGCCAGCAGTTACTCCCCGGACAGCTCCTACGAGCAGTACTTC. Residues: CASSYSPDSSYEQYF.